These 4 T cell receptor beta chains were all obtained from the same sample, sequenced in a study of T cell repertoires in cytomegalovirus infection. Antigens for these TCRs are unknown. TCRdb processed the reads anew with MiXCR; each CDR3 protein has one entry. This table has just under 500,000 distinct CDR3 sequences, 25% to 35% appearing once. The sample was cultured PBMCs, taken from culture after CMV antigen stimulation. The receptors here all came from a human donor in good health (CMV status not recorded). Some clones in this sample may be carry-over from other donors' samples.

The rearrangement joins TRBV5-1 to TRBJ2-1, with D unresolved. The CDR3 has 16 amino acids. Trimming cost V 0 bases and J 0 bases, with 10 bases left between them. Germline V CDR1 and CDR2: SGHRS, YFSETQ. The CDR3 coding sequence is TGCGCCAGCAGCTTGGTTGAAACCAGCTCCTACAATGAGCAGTTCTTC. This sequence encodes CASSLVETSSYNEQFF.

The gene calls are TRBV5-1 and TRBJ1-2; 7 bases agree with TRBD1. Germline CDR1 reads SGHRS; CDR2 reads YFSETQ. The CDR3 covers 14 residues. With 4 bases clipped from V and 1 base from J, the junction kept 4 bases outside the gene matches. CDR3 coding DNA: TGCGCCAGCAGCCAAGGGGACAGTAACTATGGCTACACCTTC. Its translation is CASSQGDSNYGYTF.

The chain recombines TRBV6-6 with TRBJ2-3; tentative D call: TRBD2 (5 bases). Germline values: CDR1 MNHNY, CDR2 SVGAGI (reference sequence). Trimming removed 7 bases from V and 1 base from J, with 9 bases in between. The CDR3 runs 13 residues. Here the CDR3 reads CASTLAGTDTQYF. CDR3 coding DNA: TGTGCCAGCACCCTAGCCGGCACAGATACGCAGTATTTT.

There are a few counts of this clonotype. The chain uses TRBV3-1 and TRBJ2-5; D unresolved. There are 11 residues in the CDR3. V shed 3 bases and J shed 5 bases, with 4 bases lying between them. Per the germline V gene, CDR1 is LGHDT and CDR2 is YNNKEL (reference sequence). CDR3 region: CASSHVETQYF. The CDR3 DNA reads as TGTGCCAGCAGCCACGTGGAGACCCAGTACTTC.